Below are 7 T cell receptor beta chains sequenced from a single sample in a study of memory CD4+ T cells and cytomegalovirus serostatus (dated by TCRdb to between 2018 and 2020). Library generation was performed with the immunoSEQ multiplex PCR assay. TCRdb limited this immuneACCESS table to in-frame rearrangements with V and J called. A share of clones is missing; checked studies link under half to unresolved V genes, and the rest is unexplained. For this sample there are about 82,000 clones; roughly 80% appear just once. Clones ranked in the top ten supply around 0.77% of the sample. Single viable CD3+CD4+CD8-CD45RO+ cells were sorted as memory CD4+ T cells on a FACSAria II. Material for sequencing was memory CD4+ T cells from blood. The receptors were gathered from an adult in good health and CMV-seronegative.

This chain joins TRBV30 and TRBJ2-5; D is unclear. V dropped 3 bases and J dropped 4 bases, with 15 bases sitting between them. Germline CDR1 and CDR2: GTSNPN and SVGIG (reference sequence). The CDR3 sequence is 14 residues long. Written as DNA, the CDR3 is TGTGCCTGGAGCGCCGGCGGATGGGGAGAGACCCAGTACTTC. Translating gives CAWSAGGWGETQYF. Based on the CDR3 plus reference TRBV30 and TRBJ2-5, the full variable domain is SQTIHQWPATLVQPVGSPLSLECTVEGTSNPNLYWYRQAAGRGLQLLFYSVGIGQISSEVPQNLSASRPQDRQFILSSKKLLLSDSGFYLCAWSAGGWGETQYFGPGTRLLVL.

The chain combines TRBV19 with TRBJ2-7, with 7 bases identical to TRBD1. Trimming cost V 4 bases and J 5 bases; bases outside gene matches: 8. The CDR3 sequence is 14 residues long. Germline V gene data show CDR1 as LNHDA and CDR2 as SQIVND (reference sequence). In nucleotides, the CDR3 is TGTGCCAGTAGTACTAGACAAAGGGGGCACGAGCAGTACTTC. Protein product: CASSTRQRGHEQYF. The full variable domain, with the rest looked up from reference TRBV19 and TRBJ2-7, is DGGITQSPKYLFRKEGQNVTLSCEQNLNHDAMYWYRQDPGQGLRLIYYSQIVNDFQKGDIAEGYSVSREKKESFPLTVTSAQKNPTAFYLCASSTRQRGHEQYFGPGTRLTVT.

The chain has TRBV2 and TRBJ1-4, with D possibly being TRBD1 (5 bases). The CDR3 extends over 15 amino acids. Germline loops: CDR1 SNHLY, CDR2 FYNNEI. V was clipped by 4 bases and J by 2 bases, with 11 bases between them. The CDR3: CASSAGETTNEKLFF. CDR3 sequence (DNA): TGTGCCAGCAGTGCGGGGGAGACGACTAATGAAAAACTGTTTTTT.

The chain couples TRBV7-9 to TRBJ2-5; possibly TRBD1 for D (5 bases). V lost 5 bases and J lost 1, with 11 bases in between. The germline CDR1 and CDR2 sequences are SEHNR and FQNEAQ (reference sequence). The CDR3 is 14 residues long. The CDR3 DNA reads TGTGCCAGCAGCCTCCTCGACAGCCAAGAGACCCAGTACTTC. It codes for CASSLLDSQETQYF. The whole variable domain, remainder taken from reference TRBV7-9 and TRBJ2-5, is DTGVSQNPRHKITKRGQNVTFRCDPISEHNRLYWYRQTLGQGPEFLTYFQNEAQLEKSRLLSDRFSAERPKGSFSTLEIQRTEQGDSAMYLCASSLLDSQETQYFGPGTRLLVL.

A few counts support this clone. Here the CDR3 DNA reads TGTGCCAGCCGGGACAGGGTTGGAGAAAAACTGTTTTTT. This sequence encodes CASRDRVGEKLFF. The chain recombines TRBV2 with TRBJ1-4; 9 bases fit TRBD1. CDR3 length equals 13 residues. With 8 bases clipped from V and 8 bases from J, the junction kept 6 bases outside the gene matches. Germline lookup yields CDR1 SNHLY and CDR2 FYNNEI.

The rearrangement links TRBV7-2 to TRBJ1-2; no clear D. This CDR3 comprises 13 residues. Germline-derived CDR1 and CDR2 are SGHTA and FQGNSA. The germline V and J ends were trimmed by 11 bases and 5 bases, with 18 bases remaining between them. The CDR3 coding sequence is TGTGCCCTAGGTCAGGCACTCGAGTATGGCTACACCTTC. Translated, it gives CALGQALEYGYTF.

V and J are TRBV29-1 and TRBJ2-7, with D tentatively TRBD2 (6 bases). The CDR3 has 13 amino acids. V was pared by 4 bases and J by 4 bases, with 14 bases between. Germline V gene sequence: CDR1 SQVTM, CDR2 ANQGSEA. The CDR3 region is CSVVSWRGYEQYF. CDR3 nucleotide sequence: TGCAGCGTTGTTTCATGGAGGGGATACGAGCAGTACTTC.